This T cell receptor beta chain stems from a study of T-cell memory formation after mild COVID-19. General observations from the study: Mostly located in CM and EM were contracting CD4+ clones, with contracting CD8+ clones located in EMRA.

Points on this clonotype: The target antigen is unknown.

Germline V CDR1 and CDR2: SGHVS, FNYEAQ. The length of the CDR3 is 15 residues. Unmatched junction bases numbered 10, after V lost 5 bases and J lost 5 bases. 5'RACE, which relied on constant-segment primers, yielded TCR alpha and TCR beta cDNA libraries carrying sample barcodes and UMIs. TCRdb recomputed calls from the 5' RACE reads with MiXCR, one row per CDR3 protein. The sample shows almost 350,000 distinct CDR3 sequences, 20% to 25% of them seen only once. The receptor's source is a man aged 18 to 35 who had mild COVID-19 (a few samples of this study predate the infection). Cell type and time point are not known. The chain uses TRBV7-6 and TRBJ2-5; 8 nucleotides align to TRBD1. The specimen sequenced was PBMCs or a T cell subset sorted from them (not recorded which). The CDR3 region is CASSPVTGVPETQYF. The CDR3 bases are TGTGCCAGCAGCCCCGTGACAGGGGTTCCGGAGACCCAGTACTTC.